The following is a T cell receptor beta chain sequence with its context. This sample is drawn from a study of monozygotic twins with inflammatory bowel disease. Per germline, CDR1 MNHEY and CDR2 SVGEGT. The CDR3 spans 15 residues. TCRdb re-called the 5' RACE reads and gives one entry per CDR3 protein, without DNA. The sample includes about 450,000 distinct CDR3 sequences. The source is a human donor with ulcerative colitis or Crohn's disease, or a healthy co-twin of an affected twin (not recorded which). This rearrangement joins TRBV6-2 or TRBV6-3 to TRBJ2-7; the TCRdb D gene call, TRBD1, has no DNA to confirm it. The specimen was blood. CDR3 sequence: CASSSWGNLPYEQYF.